The subject of this entry is one T cell receptor beta chain. Antigen unknown. The CDR3 extends over 13 amino acids. Germline V lookup: CDR1 SGHTA, CDR2 FQGTGA. V lost 3 bases, J lost 4 bases, and 9 bases lay in between. The sample originates from a study of OX40 agonist ivuxolimab in advanced cancers. Across the whole study: Ivuxolimab, an agonist antibody against OX40 (CD134), was given to patients. Study-level points and caveats: Relative to CD4+, CD8+ T cells held more expanded clones on average.

Sequencing was performed with immunoSEQ multiplex PCR; in TCRdb, only in-frame clones are kept and a portion is missing. Among about 62,000 clones, over 80% were seen once, and the ten largest hold around 3.4%. The TCR originated in an adult with an advanced solid tumor such as melanoma, head and neck, liver or kidney cancer. The specimen comprised CD4+ or CD8+ T cells sorted from blood, sampled in a trial of the OX40 agonist ivuxolimab. This chain connects TRBV7-3 to TRBJ1-1; unclear D gene. The CDR3 loop reads CASSFGEVTEAFF. DNA of the CDR3: TGTGCCAGCAGCTTCGGCGAGGTCACTGAAGCTTTCTTT.